This paragraph reports one TCR beta chain. Its antigen remains unknown. A multiplex PCR was run with 60 Vbeta primers and 13 Jbeta primers. Libraries were prepared by immunoSEQ multiplex PCR; TCRdb keeps only in-frame clonotypes and omits some of them. The sample yields 190,000 or so clones, approximately 80% seen once. The sample originates from a study of cytomegalovirus exposure and HLA in healthy donors. Whole-study context: A prior study identified 117 million unique TCR beta sequences from roughly 170 million T cells.

The study, taken as a whole, reports: Listed as cytomegalovirus-associated were 164 TCR beta chains. For presence/absence analyses, sequencing depth was assumed to be roughly uniform across donors. Later analysis identified a missense DCLRE1C variant that was linked to TCR beta V- and J-gene trimming.

From germline, CDR1 is SGHNT and CDR2 YYREEE (reference sequence). Trimming took off 1 base at V and 4 bases at J, with 9 bases between the two ends. CDR3 length: 14 amino acids. This chain connects TRBV5-4 to TRBJ1-5; D perhaps matches TRBD1 (6 bases). This TCR was sampled from a boy under 18 in good health and CMV-seronegative. The sample was PBMCs. The CDR3 protein is CASSLPGENQPQHF. CDR3 coding DNA: TGTGCCAGCAGCTTGCCAGGGGAGAATCAGCCCCAGCATTTT.